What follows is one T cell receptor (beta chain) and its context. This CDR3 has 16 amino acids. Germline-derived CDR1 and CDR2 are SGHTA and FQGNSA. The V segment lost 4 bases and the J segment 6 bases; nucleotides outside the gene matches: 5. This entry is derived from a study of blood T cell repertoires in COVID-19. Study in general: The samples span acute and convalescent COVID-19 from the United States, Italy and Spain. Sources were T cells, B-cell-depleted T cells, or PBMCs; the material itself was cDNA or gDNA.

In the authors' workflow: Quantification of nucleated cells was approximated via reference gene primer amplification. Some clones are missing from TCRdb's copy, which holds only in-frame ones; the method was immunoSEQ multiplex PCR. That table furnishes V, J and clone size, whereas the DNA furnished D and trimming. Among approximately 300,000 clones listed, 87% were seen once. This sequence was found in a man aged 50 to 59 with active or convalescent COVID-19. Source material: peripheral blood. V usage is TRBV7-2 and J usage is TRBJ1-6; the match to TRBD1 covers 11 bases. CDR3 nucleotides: TGTGCCAGCAGCTCGGCCGGGACAGGGGGTAATTCACCCCTCCACTTT. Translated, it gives CASSSAGTGGNSPLHF.